This T cell receptor beta chain was sequenced during a study of control samples from healthy donors and cancer patients. Using immunoSEQ multiplex PCR, the repertoire was profiled, and TCRdb retains in-frame clones only, with some absent. The profile shows 10,000 to 15,000 clones, roughly 88% of them singletons. Between the trimmed V and J ends, which lost 3 bases and 4 bases, there was a span of 12 bases. The CDR3 consists of 14 residues. Germline V CDR1 and CDR2: MRHNA, SNTAGT. The sequenced material came from formalin-fixed, paraffin-embedded tissue. J is TRBJ1-2 and V is TRBV6-4, with D unclear. The sequence was collected from a male donor with melanoma. CDR3 bases: TGTGCCAGCAGTGAAGGGCCCCGGGGCTATGGCTACACCTTC. Encoded protein: CASSEGPRGYGYTF.